The source of this TCR beta chain is a study of blood T cell repertoires in COVID-19. Looking at the study overall: Material from acute and convalescent COVID-19 was sourced from the United States, Italy and Spain. In each case, the material was cDNA or gDNA derived from T cells, B-cell-depleted T cells, or PBMCs.

In the authors' methods: Amplification of reference gene primers provided the estimated nucleated cell counts. TCRdb keeps only in-frame clones here, not all; method: immunoSEQ multiplex PCR. The V and J calls and clone size were taken over from that table, and D and trimming were inferred from the DNA. The sample lists approximately 250,000 clones, roughly 84% occurring once. In its sample, this clone was seen once. CDR1 is SGHRS, CDR2 YFSETQ, per germline. The V gene end was trimmed by 0 bases and the J gene end by 4 bases; junction bases not matched to a gene: 9. The CDR3 consists of 17 residues. Sequenced material: peripheral blood. V is TRBV5-1 and J is TRBJ2-2, with TRBD2 matching over 7 bases. The sequence was collected from a woman between 40 and 55 years old who had recovered from COVID-19. CDR3 DNA sequence: TGCGCCAGCAGCTTGGGTCAAGGACTAGTCGGCACCGGGGAGCTGTTTTTT. Its translation is CASSLGQGLVGTGELFF.